Listed below are T cell receptor beta chains from one sample, sequenced in a study of blood T cell repertoires in COVID-19. TCRdb keeps only in-frame clones here, not all; method: immunoSEQ multiplex PCR. The table lists 350,000 to 400,000 clones, around 87% of them singletons. Sequenced sample: PBMCs or T cells enriched from blood (not recorded which). The receptors shown here come from a woman aged 30 to 39 with acute COVID-19. Each CDR3 is given with its conserved first and last residue. D genes are given only for firm matches. A row's size may be missing; if present it is once, few, many or a size class.

d_call j_call cdr3_length v_call clone_size cdr3_nt cdr3_aa
NA TRBJ1-5 13 TRBV19 NA TGTGCCAGCGCGCAGGGTTTCGGTCAGCCCCAGCATTTT CASAQGFGQPQHF
TRBD1 TRBJ1-2 15 TRBV24-1 NA TGTGCCACCAGTGAAGGAGGGACAGGGCTTCATGGCTACACCTTC CATSEGGTGLHGYTF
TRBD2 TRBJ2-3 18 TRBV24-1 NA TGTGCCACCAGTGTCTGGACTAGCGGGGGGCTTAGCACAGATACGCAGTATTTT CATSVWTSGGLSTDTQYF
NA TRBJ1-2 13 TRBV12-3/TRBV12-4 NA TGTGCCAGCACTTCTACAGCTAACTATGGCTACACCTTC CASTSTANYGYTF
TRBD1 TRBJ2-1 15 TRBV19 NA TGTGCCAGTAGTTGGACAGGGGCCTTCTACAATGAGCAGTTCTTC CASSWTGAFYNEQFF
TRBD1 TRBJ2-1 17 TRBV29-1 NA TGCAGCGCCCAAACGGAAGGGGGCGCGATGGTGTCAAGAAGGCAGTTCTTC CSAQTEGGAMVSRRQFF
NA TRBJ1-2 16 TRBV4-1 NA TGCGCCAGCAGCCAAGATCAGGGTAGATCCCCCTACGGCTACACCTTC CASSQDQGRSPYGYTF
TRBD1 TRBJ1-1 14 TRBV5-1 NA TGCGCCAGCAGCAGGACAGGGGCGGACACTGAAGCTTTCTTT CASSRTGADTEAFF
TRBD2 TRBJ2-1 15 TRBV6-1 NA TGTGCCAGCAGTGAATGGGCGGGGGGGTCCTATGAGCAGTTCTTC CASSEWAGGSYEQFF
NA TRBJ1-1 15 TRBV5-1 NA TGCGCCAGCAGCCCCCTGGCGGATCTAAACACTGAAGCTTTCTTT CASSPLADLNTEAFF
TRBD1 TRBJ1-1 14 TRBV19 few TGTGCCAGTAGTAACCGGGACAGGGGCACTGAAGCTTTCTTT CASSNRDRGTEAFF
TRBD1 TRBJ2-5 16 TRBV5-1 NA TGCGCCAGCAGCTTGGCCCTGACAGGGGGAAGAGAGACCCAGTACTTC CASSLALTGGRETQYF
TRBD2 TRBJ2-7 16 TRBV11-2 NA TGTGCCAGCAGCCCACCGAGCGGGGGAGAATTCTACGAGCAGTACTTC CASSPPSGGEFYEQYF
NA TRBJ2-7 15 TRBV23-1 NA TGCGCCAGCAGTCAACCTACAGGGAAATGGGTCGAGCAGTACTTC CASSQPTGKWVEQYF
TRBD2 TRBJ2-7 15 TRBV11-2 NA TGTGCCAGCAGCCGCCTAGCGGGGGCGGCGAATGAGCAGTACTTC CASSRLAGAANEQYF
NA TRBJ1-1 14 TRBV15 NA TGTGCCACCAGCAGCCACAGTGAGAACACTGAAGCTTTCTTT CATSSHSENTEAFF
NA TRBJ1-2 12 TRBV19 NA TGTGCCAGTAGGCGGGATTTATATGGCTACACCTTC CASRRDLYGYTF
TRBD1 TRBJ1-1 15 TRBV9 once TGTGCCAGCAGCCCTCAGGGGGCCCCTAACACTGAAGCTTTCTTT CASSPQGAPNTEAFF
NA TRBJ2-3 17 TRBV5-1 NA TGCGCCAGCAGCTTGGGAGTCGCGGTTGGGAGCACAGATACGCAGTATTTT CASSLGVAVGSTDTQYF
TRBD2 TRBJ2-1 15 TRBV9 NA TGTGCCAGCAGCGTAGGACTAGCGAAAAACAATGAGCAGTTCTTC CASSVGLAKNNEQFF
NA TRBJ1-2 12 TRBV28 NA TGTGCCACCTTACCAGGTGACTATGGCTACACCTTC CATLPGDYGYTF
NA TRBJ1-1 12 TRBV29-1 NA TGCAGCGTTCGGGTGGTGAACACTGAAGCTTTCTTT CSVRVVNTEAFF
TRBD2 TRBJ2-1 19 TRBV7-9 NA TGTGCCAGCAGCTCCCAGGCGCTAGCGGGGGGTCCTCGGGACAATGAGCAGTTCTTC CASSSQALAGGPRDNEQFF
NA TRBJ2-7 12 TRBV7-9 NA TGTGCCAGCAGCCCAGGGATCGACGAGCAGTACTTC CASSPGIDEQYF
NA TRBJ1-1 12 TRBV20-1 NA TGCAGTGCTAGTCGACAGAACACTGAAGCTTTCTTT CSASRQNTEAFF
NA TRBJ2-3 14 TRBV5-1 NA TGCGCCAGCAGCTTATGGGACTCCCAGTTGGAGCAGTATTTT CASSLWDSQLEQYF
NA TRBJ1-1 12 TRBV7-8 NA TGTGCCAGCAGCCTAGGGCCAGGGAAAGCTTTCTTT CASSLGPGKAFF
TRBD1 TRBJ2-2 16 TRBV6-4 NA TGTGCCAGATCACTGTACCGGGACAGGGGCACCGGGGAGCTGTTTTTT CARSLYRDRGTGELFF
TRBD1 TRBJ2-7 13 TRBV27 NA TGTGCCAGCAGTCACAGGGGTTTGGACGAGCAGTACTTC CASSHRGLDEQYF
TRBD1 TRBJ2-7 14 TRBV6-6 NA TGTGCCAGCAGCCACCCCCAGGGGGCTTACGAGCAGTACTTC CASSHPQGAYEQYF
NA TRBJ2-7 14 TRBV5-1 NA TGCGCCAGCAGGTACGGTGACAGTTGGAACGAGCAGTACTTC CASRYGDSWNEQYF
NA TRBJ1-2 11 TRBV2 NA TGTGCCAGCAGCCCGACAAGTGGCTACACCTTC CASSPTSGYTF
NA TRBJ1-2 17 TRBV7-7 few TGTGCCAGCAGCTTAAACGTAGAAGTCCCCCCCTGTGATGGCTACACCTTC CASSLNVEVPPCDGYTF
NA TRBJ2-3 14 TRBV13 NA TGTGCCAGCAGCCTGCGGACTACCACAGATACGCAGTATTTT CASSLRTTTDTQYF
NA TRBJ2-7 17 TRBV3-1/TRBV3-2 NA TGTGCCAGCAGCCAAGGAAGGGCAGGGACATCCCTGTACGAGCAGTACTTC CASSQGRAGTSLYEQYF
NA TRBJ2-1 15 TRBV9 once TGTGCCAGCAGCCCGCCTTGGGGGGAGGACAATGAGCAGTTCTTC CASSPPWGEDNEQFF
NA TRBJ2-1 16 TRBV5-1 NA TGCGCCAGCAGCTTGGATGCGTTGAGCTCCTACAATGAGCAGTTCTTC CASSLDALSSYNEQFF
TRBD1 TRBJ2-7 16 TRBV7-8 NA TGTGCCAGCAGGCGAGGGGTCGCAGGGGGCTTCCACGAGCAGTACTTC CASRRGVAGGFHEQYF
NA TRBJ1-5 16 TRBV3-1/TRBV3-2 NA TGTGCCAGCAGCCAAGGCGGGGCTTACGTTTCTCAGCCCCAGCATTTT CASSQGGAYVSQPQHF
NA TRBJ2-5 15 TRBV4-1 NA TGCGCCAGCAGCCCGACCAGGGGTGGCCAAGAGACCCAGTACTTC CASSPTRGGQETQYF
TRBD1 TRBJ2-3 16 TRBV7-7 once TGTGCCAGCAGCCCAGGACAGGGTAGGGGCACAGATACGCAGTATTTT CASSPGQGRGTDTQYF
NA TRBJ2-3 14 TRBV10-1 NA TGCGCCAGCAGTGTAACAGGGTCTTTAGATACGCAGTATTTT CASSVTGSLDTQYF
NA TRBJ2-1 14 TRBV7-3 NA TGTGCCAGCAGCATAACATCAGGGGTTAATGAGCAGTTCTTC CASSITSGVNEQFF
NA TRBJ2-7 15 TRBV4-1 NA TGCGCCAGCAGCCATCGCGGGACAGAAGATTACGAGCAGTACTTC CASSHRGTEDYEQYF
NA TRBJ2-4 18 TRBV3-1/TRBV3-2 once TGTGCCAGCAGCCCAAGTTCCCCTCCAGGGGGGGCCAAAAACATTCAGTACTTC CASSPSSPPGGAKNIQYF
NA TRBJ2-2 18 TRBV21-1 NA TGTGCCAGCAGCACTTTCTATCGACAGGGGGCAACCGCCGGGGAGCTGTTTTTT CASSTFYRQGATAGELFF
NA TRBJ2-7 13 TRBV4-1 NA TGCGCCAGCAGCCAAAGAACAGGGTTCGAGCAGTACTTC CASSQRTGFEQYF
NA TRBJ2-3 15 TRBV7-2 NA TGTGCCAGCAGCTTATCGGGGGGCCAGAAAGATACGCAGTATTTT CASSLSGGQKDTQYF